The entry below describes one T cell receptor beta chain. Its antigen is not known. Germline trimming cut 1 base from V and 1 base from J; bases unmatched to any gene: 0. CDR3 length: 15 amino acids. Germline lookup yields CDR1 SGHNT and CDR2 YENEEA. Vbeta (60) and Jbeta (13) primers were used in the PCR. TCRdb's copy holds only in-frame clones and misses some; the assay was immunoSEQ multiplex PCR. The data contain over 85,000 clones, roughly 76% of them seen just once; the ten biggest clones take up roughly 3.6%. These data come from a study of cytomegalovirus exposure and HLA in healthy donors. Study-wide points: The study assumed roughly uniform donor sequencing depth for presence/absence analyses. Within an earlier analysis, most TCR beta V segments proved productive either about 87% or about 30% of the time.

Source material: PBMCs. V is TRBV11-3 and J is TRBJ2-2; 7 bases fit TRBD2. This TCR derives from a man aged 35 to 55 in good health and CMV-seronegative. The CDR3 nucleotides read TGTGCCAGCAGCTTAGGCGGGGGGAACACCGGGGAGCTGTTTTTT. Translated: CASSLGGGNTGELFF.